The clone carrying this TCR beta chain was counted between two and nine times. Compared with germline, one end of the junction differs, possibly owing to a read error. TCRdb itself ran the 5' RACE reads through MiXCR, one entry per CDR3 protein. The top ten clones hold roughly 1.6% of a sample with fewer than 800,000 distinct CDR3 sequences, about 7.1% of them seen once. This sample was included in a study of identical twins. The CDR3 is made up of 17 amino acids. Germline CDR1 and CDR2: DFQATT and SNEGSKA (reference sequence). This sample also belongs to another study, concerning yellow fever vaccine responses in identical twins.

This clonotype was sampled from a woman between 18 and 30 years old in good health. The sample comprised PBMCs. J is TRBJ2-1 and V is TRBV20-1; possible D gene TRBD2, 6 bases. The CDR3 sequence is CCARDSAVASVYNEQFF. CDR3 sequence (DNA): TGCTGTGCTAGAGATTCGGCGGTCGCTAGCGTCTACAATGAGCAGTTCTTC.